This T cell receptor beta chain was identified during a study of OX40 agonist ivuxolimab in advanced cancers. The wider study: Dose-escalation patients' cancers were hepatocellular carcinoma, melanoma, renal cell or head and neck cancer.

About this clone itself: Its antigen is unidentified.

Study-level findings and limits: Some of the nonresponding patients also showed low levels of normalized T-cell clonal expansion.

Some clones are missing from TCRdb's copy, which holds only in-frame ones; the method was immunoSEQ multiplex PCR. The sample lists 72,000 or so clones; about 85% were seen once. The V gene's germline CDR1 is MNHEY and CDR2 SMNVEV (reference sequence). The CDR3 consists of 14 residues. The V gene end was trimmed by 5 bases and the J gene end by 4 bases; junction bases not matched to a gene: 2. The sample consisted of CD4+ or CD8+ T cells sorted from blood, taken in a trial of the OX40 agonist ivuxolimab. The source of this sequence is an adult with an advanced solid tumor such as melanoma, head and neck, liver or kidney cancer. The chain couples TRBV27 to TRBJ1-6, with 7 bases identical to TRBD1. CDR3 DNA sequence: TGTGCCAGCAGTCCGGGACAGTATAATTCACCCCTCCACTTT. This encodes CASSPGQYNSPLHF.